This T cell receptor beta chain was sequenced for a study of blood T cell repertoires in COVID-19. Whole-study context: Samples came from the United States, Italy and Spain, spanning acute and convalescent COVID-19. Sources were T cells, B-cell-depleted T cells, or PBMCs; the material itself was cDNA or gDNA.

Sequencing used immunoSEQ multiplex PCR; TCRdb keeps in-frame clones, though not all of them. The sample has about 140,000 clones; approximately 87% are singletons. With V trimmed by 6 bases and J by 3 bases, 10 bases remained unmatched. This CDR3 spans 15 amino acids. Germline values: CDR1 MNHEY, CDR2 SVGEGT. This sequence originates from a man in his sixties who had recovered from COVID-19. The chain carries TRBV6-2 or TRBV6-3 and TRBJ2-7, with 8 bases fitting TRBD1. Sequencing was carried out using PBMCs or T cells enriched from blood (not recorded which). CDR3 DNA sequence: TGTGCCAGCAGCAAGTCCGGGACAGGCAACTACGAGCAGTACTTC. Its protein product is CASSKSGTGNYEQYF.